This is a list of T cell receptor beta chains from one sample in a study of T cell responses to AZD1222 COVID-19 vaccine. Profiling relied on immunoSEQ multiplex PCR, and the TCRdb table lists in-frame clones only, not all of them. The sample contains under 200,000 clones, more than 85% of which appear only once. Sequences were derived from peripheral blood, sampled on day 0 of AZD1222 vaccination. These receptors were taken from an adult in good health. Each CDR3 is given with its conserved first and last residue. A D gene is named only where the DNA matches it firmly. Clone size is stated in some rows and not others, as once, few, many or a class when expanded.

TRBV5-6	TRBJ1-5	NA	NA	TGTGCCAGCAGCCCCGGTAGCAATCAGCCCCAGCATTTT	CASSPGSNQPQHF
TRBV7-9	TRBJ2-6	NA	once	TGTGCCAGCAGCCCCCCCCGGTCGTCTGGGGCCAACGTCCTGACTTTC	CASSPPRSSGANVLTF
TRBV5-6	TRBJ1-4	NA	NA	TGTGCCAGCAGCTTGCGGGACGGGGGTAGCGAAAAACTGTTTTTT	CASSLRDGGSEKLFF
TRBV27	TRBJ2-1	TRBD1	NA	TGTGCCAGCAGTTTGGGGACAGGGGGCCTCAATGAGCAGTTCTTC	CASSLGTGGLNEQFF
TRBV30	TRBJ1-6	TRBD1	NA	TGTGCCTGGGACCGGGACAGGGCCTATAATTCACCCCTCCACTTT	CAWDRDRAYNSPLHF
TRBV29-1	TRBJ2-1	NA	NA	TGCAGCGTTCCCGACCCGGAACGTAGTTACAATGAGCAGTTCTTC	CSVPDPERSYNEQFF
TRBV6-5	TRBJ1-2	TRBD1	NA	TGTGCCAGCAATTCACCGGGACAGGGAAACTATGGCTACACCTTC	CASNSPGQGNYGYTF
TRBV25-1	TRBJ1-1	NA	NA	TGTGCCAGCAGTCCCCCAGGGACTGAAGCTTTCTTT	CASSPPGTEAFF
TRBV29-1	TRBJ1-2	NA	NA	TGCAGCGTTGAAGGTTCACAGGGTCCAGGCGGCTACACCTTC	CSVEGSQGPGGYTF
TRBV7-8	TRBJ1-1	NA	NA	TGTGCCAGCAGCTTATCGGCAGTAAACACTGAAGCTTTCTTT	CASSLSAVNTEAFF
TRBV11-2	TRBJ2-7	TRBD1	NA	TGTGCCAGCAGCTTCCGGACAGGGCCCTCCTACGAGCAGTACTTC	CASSFRTGPSYEQYF
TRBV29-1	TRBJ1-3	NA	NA	TGCAGCGTTGAACCAAACCGGAACACCATATATTTT	CSVEPNRNTIYF
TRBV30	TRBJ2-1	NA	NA	TGTGCCTGGGACGGAAGAGCCAATGAGCAGTTCTTC	CAWDGRANEQFF
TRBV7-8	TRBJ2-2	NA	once	TGTGCCAGCAGCTTAGCGCGAGCGGGCTCGAACACCGGGGAGCTGTTTTTT	CASSLARAGSNTGELFF
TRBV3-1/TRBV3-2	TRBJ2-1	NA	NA	TGTGCCAGCACCCAGGACATCTTACACAATGAGCAGTTCTTC	CASTQDILHNEQFF
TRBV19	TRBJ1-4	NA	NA	TGTGCCAGTAAAGAGGACCCCGCAACTAATGAAAAACTGTTTTTT	CASKEDPATNEKLFF
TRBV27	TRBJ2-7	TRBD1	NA	TGTGCCAGCAGTTCTGGCAGGGGGCTTGGAGGCTCCTACGAGCAGTACTTC	CASSSGRGLGGSYEQYF
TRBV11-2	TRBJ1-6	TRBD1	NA	TGTGCCAGCAGCAGACAGGGTAATTCACCCCTCCACTTT	CASSRQGNSPLHF
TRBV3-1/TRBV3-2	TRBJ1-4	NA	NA	TGTGCCAGCAGCCTATTCCTGGCAGAGTATGAAAAACTGTTTTTT	CASSLFLAEYEKLFF
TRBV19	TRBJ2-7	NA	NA	TGTGCCAGTAGTATTTCGTTCGGGTTCTCTCGCTACGAGCAGTACTTC	CASSISFGFSRYEQYF
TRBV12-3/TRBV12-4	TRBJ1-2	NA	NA	TGTGCCAGCAGTTTCCAGCGGTTGGGGGGCTACACCTTC	CASSFQRLGGYTF
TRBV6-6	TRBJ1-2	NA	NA	TGTGCCAGCAGTCCCTACCCGGGACGCCAGGAGGGTAACTATGGCTACACCTTC	CASSPYPGRQEGNYGYTF
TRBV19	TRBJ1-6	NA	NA	TGTGCCAGTAGTACCGGGAACTCACCCCTCCACTTT	CASSTGNSPLHF
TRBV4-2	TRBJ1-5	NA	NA	TGTGCCAGCAGCCGCGACCGAAACGGAAATCAGCCCCAGCATTTT	CASSRDRNGNQPQHF
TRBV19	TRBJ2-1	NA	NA	TGTGCCAGTGGCTATCAGATCAATGACAATGAGCAGTTCTTC	CASGYQINDNEQFF
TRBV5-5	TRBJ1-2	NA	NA	TGTGCCAGCAGCTTGTCCCCAGGGCCCTATGGCTACACCTTC	CASSLSPGPYGYTF
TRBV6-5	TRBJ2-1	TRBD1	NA	TGTGCCAGCAGGGTACAGGGGGCAGGGCAGTTCTTC	CASRVQGAGQFF
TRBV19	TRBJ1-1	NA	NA	TGTGCCAGTAGTATAGACCCCGGTTGGGGCACTGAAGCTTTCTTT	CASSIDPGWGTEAFF
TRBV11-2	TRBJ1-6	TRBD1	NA	TGTGCCAGCAGCTTAGGGGGACAGGGGAATTCACCCCTCCACTTT	CASSLGGQGNSPLHF
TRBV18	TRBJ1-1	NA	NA	TGTGCCAGCTCACCACCGGGGGGGCTCGGAGCTTTCTTT	CASSPPGGLGAFF
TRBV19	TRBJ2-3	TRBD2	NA	TGTGCCAGTAGTTCTGGGGTGGGGACTAGCCGTCTCTTTGATACGCAGTATTTT	CASSSGVGTSRLFDTQYF
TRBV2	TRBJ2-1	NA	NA	TGTGCCAGCAGTGAATATACCACAGAGCAGTTCTTC	CASSEYTTEQFF
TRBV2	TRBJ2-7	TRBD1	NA	TGTGCCAGCAGTGATAAGACAGGGGGGTTCGACGAGCAGTACTTC	CASSDKTGGFDEQYF
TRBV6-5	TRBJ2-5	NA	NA	TGTGCCAGCCAGTCAGGGGGAGGAGAAGAGACCCAGTACTTC	CASQSGGGEETQYF
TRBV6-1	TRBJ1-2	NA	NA	TGTGCCAGCAGTGAAGCGCGGGGTAACTATGGCTACACCTTC	CASSEARGNYGYTF
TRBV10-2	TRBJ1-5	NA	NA	TGCGCCAGCAGTCCGGGGATGGGGAGGCCCCAGCATTTT	CASSPGMGRPQHF
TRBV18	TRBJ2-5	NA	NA	TGTGCCAGCTCACCGGGGGAGACCCAGTACTTC	CASSPGETQYF
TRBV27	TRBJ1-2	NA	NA	TGTGCCAGCAGTTTAACGGGGGGGGACTTTTATGGCTACACCTTC	CASSLTGGDFYGYTF
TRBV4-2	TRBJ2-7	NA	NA	TGTGCCAGCAGCCAAGACGCGGGGCCCACCTACGAGCAGTACTTC	CASSQDAGPTYEQYF
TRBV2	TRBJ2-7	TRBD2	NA	TGTGCCAGCAGTGAAAATGGCGGGGGACCCTACGAGCAGTACTTC	CASSENGGGPYEQYF
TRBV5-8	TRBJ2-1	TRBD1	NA	TGTGCCAGCGACTTCGGACAGGGGGCGGACAATGAGCAGTTCTTC	CASDFGQGADNEQFF
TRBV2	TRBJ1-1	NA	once	TGTGCCAGCGCCCAGGAGGTAGCGAACACTGAAGCTTTCTTT	CASAQEVANTEAFF
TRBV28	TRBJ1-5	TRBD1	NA	TGTGCCAGCAGTGGGGGGACAGGGGGCTACTACAGCAATCAGCCCCAGCATTTT	CASSGGTGGYYSNQPQHF
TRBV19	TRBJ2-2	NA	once	TGTGCCAGTGCCAACCCGGGCACACAGCATATGGGGAAGCTGTTTTTT	CASANPGTQHMGKLFF
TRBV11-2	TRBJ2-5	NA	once	TGTGCCAGCAGCACGGTTCGGGCCCAGTACTTC	CASSTVRAQYF
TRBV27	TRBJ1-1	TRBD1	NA	TGTGCCAGCAGCCTCCGGCGAGACAGGGACCCTTGGACTGAAGCTTTCTTT	CASSLRRDRDPWTEAFF
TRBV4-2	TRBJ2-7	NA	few	TGTGCCAGCAGCCACCCGGGAGCCACCTACGAGCAGTACTTC	CASSHPGATYEQYF
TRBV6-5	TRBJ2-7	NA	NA	TGTGCCAGCAGTTACCCCGCCGGCCAGGGAACCTACGAGCAGTACTTC	CASSYPAGQGTYEQYF
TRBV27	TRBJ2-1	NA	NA	TGTGCCAGCAGTTTGGACAGCGAGTTCTACAATGAGCAGTTCTTC	CASSLDSEFYNEQFF
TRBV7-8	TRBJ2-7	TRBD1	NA	TGTGCCAGCAGGCTGACAGGGGCTTCCTACGAGCAGTACTTC	CASRLTGASYEQYF
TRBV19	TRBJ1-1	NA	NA	TGTGCCAGTAGTATAGGATACACTGAAGCTTTCTTT	CASSIGYTEAFF
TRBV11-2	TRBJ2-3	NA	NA	TGTGCCAGCAGCCTAAGCACAGATACGCAGTATTTT	CASSLSTDTQYF
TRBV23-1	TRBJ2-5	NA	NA	TGCGCCAGCAGTACCCCCCAAAGGGAGACCCAGTACTTC	CASSTPQRETQYF